This TCR beta chain was captured in a study of T cell changes during pregnancy in multiple sclerosis. Only in-frame clones appear in the TCRdb table, and some are missing; sequencing was by immunoSEQ multiplex PCR. In the table there are about 96,000 clones, approximately 92% of which are singletons. Trimming stripped 8 bases from V and 7 bases from J, with 15 bases between. This CDR3 spans 13 amino acids. Per germline, CDR1 MNHNY and CDR2 SVGAGI (reference sequence). This sample comprised peripheral blood, obtained in the first trimester of pregnancy. This TCR derives from a female donor with multiple sclerosis, enrolled in a pregnancy study. V gene TRBV6-6 combines with J gene TRBJ2-1; weak D call: TRBD2 (5 bases). The CDR3 loop reads CASGERYGNEQFF. CDR3 nucleotides: TGTGCCAGCGGGGAGCGGTATGGTAATGAGCAGTTCTTC.